The source of this T cell receptor beta chain is a study of patients and donors after allogeneic stem cell transplantation. The sample holds a few counts of this clonotype. TCRdb used MiXCR to reprocess the RT-PCR reads, holding one entry per CDR3 protein. Of hundreds of thousands of distinct CDR3 sequences in the sample, roughly 17% are singletons; the top ten hold 6.5% to 7.5%. The CDR3 covers 15 residues. The germline CDR1 and CDR2 sequences are DFQATT and SNEGSKA (reference sequence). Trimming removed 0 bases from V and 0 bases from J, with 8 bases in between. Sequenced material: blood, either unsorted or a sorted T cell fraction (not recorded which). This TCR derives from a human donor who was either an allogeneic HSCT recipient or a stem cell or donor lymphocyte infusion donor (not recorded which). It is not recorded whose cells these are; they may come from a transplant donor. This rearrangement joins TRBV20-1 to TRBJ1-4; D not resolved. The CDR3, as DNA: TGCAGTGCTAGAGAAAGACACCCAACTAATGAAAAACTGTTTTTT. Translated: CSARERHPTNEKLFF.